A selection of T cell receptor beta chains follows, all from one sample in a study of blood T cells in healthy people across ages. MiXCR, run by TCRdb on the 5' RACE reads, gives a single entry per CDR3 protein. The sample has about 680,000 distinct CDR3 sequences; 49% are singletons. The sequenced material came from blood. The receptors here all came from a woman in her fifties or sixties in good health. Both conserved end residues are part of each CDR3. D genes are given only for firm matches. The size of a clone is reported for some rows only, either as once, few or many, or as a class for expanded clones.

clone_size | j_call | d_call | v_call | cdr3_aa | cdr3_nt
- | TRBJ2-5 | - | TRBV20-1 | CSARRVDSKETQYF | TGCAGTGCTAGACGTGTGGACAGTAAAGAGACCCAGTACTTC
few | TRBJ2-2 | TRBD2 | TRBV4-3 | CASSQTAGGGTGELFF | TGCGCCAGCAGCCAGACAGCGGGAGGCGGGACCGGGGAGCTGTTTTTT
- | TRBJ2-3 | - | TRBV27 | CASSRRDGRYITDTQYF | TGTGCCAGCAGTCGCCGAGATGGGAGATATATCACAGATACGCAGTATTTT
- | TRBJ2-5 | - | TRBV5-1 | CASSVGTKVETQYF | TGCGCCAGCAGCGTGGGGACGAAGGTAGAGACCCAGTACTTC
- | TRBJ1-2 | - | TRBV15 | CATSPGRGYGYTF | TGTGCCACCAGCCCCGGCCGGGGCTATGGCTACACCTTC
- | TRBJ2-1 | - | TRBV24-1 | CATSQPGSNNEQFF | TGTGCCACCAGTCAGCCGGGAAGCAACAATGAGCAGTTCTTC
- | TRBJ2-1 | TRBD2 | TRBV24-1 | CATSDPGTSGKSSYNEQFF | TGTGCCACCAGTGACCCCGGGACTAGCGGGAAGAGCTCCTACAATGAGCAGTTCTTC
- | TRBJ1-5 | - | TRBV7-2 | CASSNPTGGPQHF | TGTGCCAGCAGCAACCCGACGGGTGGGCCCCAGCATTTT
- | TRBJ2-1 | TRBD2 | TRBV20-1 | CSAALAGKYNEQFF | TGCAGTGCTGCACTAGCGGGCAAGTACAATGAGCAGTTCTTC
few | TRBJ2-1 | TRBD1 | TRBV14 | CASSLRDRDRFEQFF | TGTGCCAGCAGCCTCCGGGACAGGGATAGGTTTGAGCAGTTCTTC
- | TRBJ2-5 | - | TRBV3-1 | CASSQDYGAYQETQYF | TGTGCCAGCAGCCAAGATTATGGGGCTTACCAAGAGACCCAGTACTTC
- | TRBJ2-7 | - | TRBV29-1 | CSVQTSWTGGTQHF | TGCAGCGTACAGACTAGCTGGACAGGTGGGACCCAGCACTTC